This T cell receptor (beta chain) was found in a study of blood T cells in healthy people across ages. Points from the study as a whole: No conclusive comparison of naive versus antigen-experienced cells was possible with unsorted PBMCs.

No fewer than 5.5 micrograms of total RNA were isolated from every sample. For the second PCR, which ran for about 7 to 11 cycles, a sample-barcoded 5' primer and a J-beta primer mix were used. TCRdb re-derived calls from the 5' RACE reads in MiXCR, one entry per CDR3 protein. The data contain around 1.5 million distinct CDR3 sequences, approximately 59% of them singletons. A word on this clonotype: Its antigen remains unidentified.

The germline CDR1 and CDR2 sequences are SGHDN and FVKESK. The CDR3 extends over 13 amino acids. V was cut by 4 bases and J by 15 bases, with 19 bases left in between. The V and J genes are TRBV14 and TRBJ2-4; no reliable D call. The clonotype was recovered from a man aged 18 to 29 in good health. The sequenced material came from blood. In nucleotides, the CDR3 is TGTGCCAGCAGCCCGACTCACTTAACACGTTCGTACTTC. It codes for CASSPTHLTRSYF.